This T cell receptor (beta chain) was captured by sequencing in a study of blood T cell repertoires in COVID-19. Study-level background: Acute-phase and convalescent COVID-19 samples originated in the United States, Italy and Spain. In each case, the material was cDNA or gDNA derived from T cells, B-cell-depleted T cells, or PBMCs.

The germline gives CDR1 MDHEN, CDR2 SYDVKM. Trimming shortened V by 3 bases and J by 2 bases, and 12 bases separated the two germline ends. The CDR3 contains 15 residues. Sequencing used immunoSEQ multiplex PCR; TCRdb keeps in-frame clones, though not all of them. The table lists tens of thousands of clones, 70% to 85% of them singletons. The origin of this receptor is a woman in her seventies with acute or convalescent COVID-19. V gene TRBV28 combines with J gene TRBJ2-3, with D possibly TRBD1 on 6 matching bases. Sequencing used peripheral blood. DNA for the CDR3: TGTGCCAGCAGTTTTCAGGCAGGGGTCACAGATACGCAGTATTTT. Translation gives CASSFQAGVTDTQYF. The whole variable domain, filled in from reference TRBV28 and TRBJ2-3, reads DVKVTQSSRYLVKRTGEKVFLECVQDMDHENMFWYRQDPGLGLRLIYFSYDVKMKEKGDIPEGYSVSREKKERFSLILESASTNQTSMYLCASSFQAGVTDTQYFGPGTRLTVL.